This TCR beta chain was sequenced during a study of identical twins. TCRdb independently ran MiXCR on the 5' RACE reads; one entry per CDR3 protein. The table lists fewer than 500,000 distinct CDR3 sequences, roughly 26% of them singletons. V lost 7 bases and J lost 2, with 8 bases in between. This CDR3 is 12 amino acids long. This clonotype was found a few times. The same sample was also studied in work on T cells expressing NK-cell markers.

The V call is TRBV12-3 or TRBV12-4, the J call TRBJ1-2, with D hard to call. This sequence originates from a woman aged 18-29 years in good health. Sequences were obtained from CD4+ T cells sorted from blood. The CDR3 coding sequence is TGTGCCAGCATTGGAGGGAACTATGGCTACACCTTC. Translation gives CASIGGNYGYTF.